These T cell receptor beta chains were read from a single sample in a study of blood T cell repertoires in COVID-19. Assay: immunoSEQ multiplex PCR; the TCRdb copy retains only in-frame clones and omits some. Among about 160,000 clones listed, 80% to 85% were seen once. The source material was peripheral blood. The receptor source for this set is a woman aged 55-70 years with acute or convalescent COVID-19. Each CDR3 is given with its conserved first and last residue. D genes are given only for firm matches. Expanded clones are given a class, and other clones once, few, many or no size at all.

>TRBJ2-7|13|-|TRBV7-2|-
CASSSTGLGEQYF
TGTGCCAGCAGCTCAACAGGGCTGGGCGAGCAGTACTTC
>TRBJ2-3|16|-|TRBV7-7|-
CATSSGGPAPEDTQYF
TGTGCTACCAGCTCGGGCGGGCCTGCACCCGAGGATACGCAGTATTTT
>TRBJ1-2|14|-|TRBV7-2|-
CASSSRPGHRGYTF
TGTGCCAGCAGCAGTCGACCGGGACATCGGGGCTACACCTTC
>TRBJ1-6|16|-|TRBV4-1|-
CASSQDLSRGGSPLHF
TGCGCCAGCAGCCAAGATCTATCCAGGGGCGGATCACCCCTCCACTTT
>TRBJ1-2|16|-|TRBV6-2/TRBV6-3|TRBD1
CASSLTGGEARRGYTF
TGTGCCAGCAGCCTGACAGGGGGCGAGGCCCGGCGGGGCTACACCTTC
>TRBJ1-6|14|-|TRBV5-4|TRBD1
CASSAERQGLPLHF
TGTGCCAGCAGCGCTGAACGACAGGGGTTACCCCTCCACTTT
>TRBJ1-5|13|-|TRBV5-6|-
CASSPGLDQPQHF
TGTGCCAGCAGCCCAGGTTTGGATCAGCCCCAGCATTTT
>TRBJ2-7|14|-|TRBV6-2/TRBV6-3|-
CASSYAGTNIGQYF
TGTGCCAGCAGTTACGCCGGGACAAATATCGGGCAGTACTTC
>TRBJ1-1|13|-|TRBV20-1|-
CSASNPAYTEAFF
TGCAGTGCTAGTAATCCAGCGTACACTGAAGCTTTCTTT
>TRBJ2-2|15|-|TRBV4-3|TRBD1
CASSQVTGGHGELFF
TGCGCCAGCAGCCAAGTGACAGGGGGTCACGGGGAGCTGTTTTTT
>TRBJ1-5|14|-|TRBV7-9|TRBD1
CASSQGTGDQPQHF
TGTGCCAGCAGCCAGGGGACAGGTGATCAGCCCCAGCATTTT
>TRBJ2-2|14|-|TRBV9|-
CASSVARQTGELFF
TGTGCCAGCAGCGTAGCCAGGCAAACCGGGGAGCTGTTTTTT
>TRBJ1-1|13|-|TRBV10-1|-
CASSAQRGTEAFF
TGCGCCAGCAGTGCACAGCGGGGCACTGAAGCTTTCTTT
>TRBJ2-3|14|-|TRBV7-2|TRBD2
CASSLIAGVDTQYF
TGTGCCAGCAGTCTTATAGCGGGGGTAGATACGCAGTATTTT
>TRBJ2-7|14|-|TRBV19|-
CASSITDAGYEQYF
TGTGCCAGTAGTATAACCGATGCCGGCTACGAGCAGTACTTC
>TRBJ2-5|16|-|TRBV19|TRBD2
CASTARLAGVQETQYF
TGTGCCAGTACCGCTAGGCTAGCGGGCGTCCAAGAGACCCAGTACTTC
>TRBJ2-5|15|-|TRBV7-2|-
CASSLQGSNQETQYF
TGTGCCAGCAGCTTACAGGGGTCTAACCAAGAGACCCAGTACTTC
>TRBJ1-2|14|-|TRBV5-4|TRBD1
CASSLTGGNWGYTF
TGTGCCAGCAGCTTGACAGGGGGCAATTGGGGCTACACCTTC
>TRBJ1-6|13|-|TRBV6-5|-
CASIRTALDPLHF
TGTGCCAGCATAAGGACAGCGCTGGATCCCCTCCACTTT
>TRBJ1-1|11|-|TRBV2|-
CASTPSAEAFF
TGTGCCAGCACCCCCTCGGCTGAAGCTTTCTTT
>TRBJ2-2|15|-|TRBV6-5|TRBD1
CASRTGGANTGELFF
TGTGCCAGCAGAACAGGGGGCGCGAACACCGGGGAGCTGTTTTTT
>TRBJ1-2|15|-|TRBV15|TRBD1
CATSRVTGVAGGYTF
TGTGCCACCAGCAGGGTGACAGGGGTTGCTGGCGGCTACACCTTC
>TRBJ1-1|14|-|TRBV18|-
CASSPRSGDTEAFF
TGTGCCAGCTCACCAAGGAGCGGGGACACTGAAGCTTTCTTT
>TRBJ1-2|14|-|TRBV18|-
CASSPDKGNYGYTF
TGTGCCAGCTCACCGGACAAGGGAAACTATGGCTACACCTTC
>TRBJ2-1|15|-|TRBV6-5|TRBD1
CASSPDRGSYNEQFF
TGTGCCAGCAGTCCCGACAGGGGTTCCTACAATGAGCAGTTCTTC
>TRBJ1-1|14|-|TRBV11-2|-
CASSLPGLNTEAFF
TGTGCCAGCAGCTTGCCAGGGTTGAACACTGAAGCTTTCTTT
>TRBJ1-6|15|-|TRBV5-6|-
CASSLRQAYNSPLHF
TGTGCCAGCAGCTTGAGGCAGGCCTATAATTCACCCCTCCACTTT
>TRBJ1-1|17|-|TRBV5-1|-
CASSLGAGWTMNTEAFF
TGCGCCAGCAGCTTGGGTGCAGGGTGGACGATGAACACTGAAGCTTTCTTT
>TRBJ2-3|14|-|TRBV2|-
CASSEIGGKDTQYF
TGTGCCAGCAGTGAAATCGGGGGAAAAGATACGCAGTATTTT
>TRBJ2-3|14|-|TRBV10-3|-
CAISEGLVRDTQYF
TGTGCCATCAGTGAGGGACTCGTACGAGATACGCAGTATTTT
>TRBJ1-5|17|once|TRBV28|TRBD1
CASRAEGQGLRNQPQHF
TGTGCCAGCAGGGCCGAGGGACAGGGGTTAAGAAATCAGCCCCAGCATTTT
>TRBJ1-5|13|-|TRBV2|-
CASRLPSNQPQHF
TGTGCCAGCAGACTGCCTAGCAATCAGCCCCAGCATTTT
>TRBJ2-1|16|few|TRBV7-9|TRBD1
CASSLGVQGAYNEQFF
TGTGCCAGCAGCTTAGGAGTGCAGGGGGCGTACAATGAGCAGTTCTTC
>TRBJ2-7|18|-|TRBV7-2|TRBD1
CASSPPGTGGFSFYEQYF
TGTGCCAGCAGCCCCCCCGGGACAGGGGGCTTCAGCTTTTACGAGCAGTACTTC
>TRBJ1-5|14|-|TRBV10-3|TRBD1
CAIREGASNQPQHF
TGTGCCATCAGGGAGGGGGCTAGCAATCAGCCCCAGCATTTT
>TRBJ2-1|17|-|TRBV4-3|-
CASSPRVGGASYNEQFF
TGCGCCAGCAGCCCTCGGGTAGGGGGGGCCTCCTACAATGAGCAGTTCTTC
>TRBJ1-1|13|-|TRBV6-5|-
CASSYDWGQLTFF
TGTGCCAGCAGTTACGATTGGGGACAATTGACTTTCTTT
>TRBJ2-6|15|-|TRBV27|-
CASSFQGAGANVLTF
TGTGCCAGCAGTTTTCAGGGTGCTGGGGCCAACGTCCTGACTTTC
>TRBJ1-4|15|-|TRBV11-2|TRBD1
CASSLGTGLREKLFF
TGTGCCAGCAGCTTGGGGACAGGGCTTCGAGAAAAACTGTTTTTT
>TRBJ1-2|12|-|TRBV10-1|-
CANITAYYGYTF
TGCGCCAACATTACAGCCTACTATGGCTACACCTTC
>TRBJ2-7|15|few|TRBV21-1|-
CASSNRDRSSYEQYF
TGTGCCAGCAGCAACCGGGACAGGAGCTCCTACGAGCAGTACTTC
>TRBJ2-6|15|once|TRBV19|-
CASILGGTGANVLTF
TGTGCCAGTATCCTGGGGGGAACTGGGGCCAACGTCCTGACTTTC
>TRBJ1-1|13|-|TRBV10-3|-
CAISGQGNTEAFF
TGTGCCATCAGTGGTCAGGGGAACACTGAAGCTTTCTTT
>TRBJ2-1|16|-|TRBV15|TRBD2
CATSRETGGTYNEQFF
TGTGCCACCAGCAGAGAAACGGGGGGTACCTACAATGAGCAGTTCTTC
>TRBJ1-1|14|few|TRBV5-6|-
CASRAPASTTEAFF
TGTGCCAGCAGGGCCCCAGCGAGTACTACTGAAGCTTTCTTT
>TRBJ1-1|14|-|TRBV4-3|-
CASSQERQNTEAFF
TGCGCCAGCAGCCAAGAGAGGCAGAACACTGAAGCTTTCTTT
>TRBJ2-7|18|-|TRBV7-2|TRBD2
CASSHRITSGGPSYEQYF
TGTGCCAGCAGCCATCGCATTACGAGCGGGGGGCCCTCCTACGAGCAGTACTTC
>TRBJ2-5|13|-|TRBV7-3|-
CASSLTARETQYF
TGTGCCAGCAGCTTAACAGCGCGGGAGACCCAGTACTTC
>TRBJ2-7|15|-|TRBV2|TRBD2
CASRGQGLAGDEQYF
TGTGCCAGCAGGGGCCAAGGACTAGCGGGGGACGAGCAGTACTTC
>TRBJ1-2|11|-|TRBV28|-
CASGENYGYTF
TGTGCCAGCGGGGAGAACTATGGCTACACCTTC
>TRBJ1-2|16|-|TRBV4-3|-
CASSQDPGGVGYGYTF
TGCGCCAGCAGCCAAGATCCTGGGGGCGTAGGCTATGGCTACACCTTC
>TRBJ2-7|14|-|TRBV5-4|-
CASNGRQDDYEQYF
TGTGCCAGCAACGGACGACAGGATGACTACGAGCAGTACTTC
>TRBJ2-2|17|-|TRBV28|TRBD1
CASSFLLGQGNTGELFF
TGTGCCAGCAGTTTCTTATTGGGACAGGGGAACACCGGGGAGCTGTTTTTT